The clone carrying this T cell receptor beta chain showed up many times. Germline CDR1 SGHRS, CDR2 YFSETQ. The V and J ends lost 5 bases and 0 bases, in that order; junction bases with no gene match: 3. The CDR3 is 15 amino acids. The data derive from a study of tumor-infiltrating lymphocytes in oesophageal squamous cell carcinoma. TCRdb re-called the PCR reads through MiXCR, storing one row per CDR3 protein. This table has 14,000 or so distinct CDR3 sequences, roughly half appearing once. The TCR was taken from a male donor with esophageal squamous cell carcinoma. Source material: blood. V gene TRBV5-1 combines with J gene TRBJ2-4; 9 nucleotides align to TRBD2. In DNA, the CDR3 is TGCGCCAGCAGGGGGACTAGCCTAGCCAAAAACATTCAGTACTTC. Translating it yields CASRGTSLAKNIQYF.